The TCR beta chain described here comes from a study of blood T cells in healthy people across ages (dated by TCRdb to the mid-2010s). With regard to the full study: Template switching captured roughly one uniquely barcoded TCR beta cDNA molecule per two T cells in model experiments. The study measured age-related changes in TCR beta repertoire diversity using deep sequencing normalized with unique cDNA molecular identifiers. Four age groups were formed from the donors: young (average roughly 16 years), middle-aged (roughly 38), aged (62) and long-lived (roughly 88). To avoid experimental bias, donors of different ages were spread randomly across the sequencing lanes. For two donors (one aged 18 to 29 and one aged 80 or older), the study analyzed two additional independent replicas of 1 million unique cDNA reads from the same blood draw. What the research found in general, with its limitations: Total diversity estimates from one million sequenced T cells were considered lower bounds and underestimates. Observed TCR beta diversity correlated strongly with the percentage of naive T cells measured by flow cytometry. The CMV infection status of donors was not known, potentially confounding age-related changes in expanded clonotypes. As age increased, observed TCR beta diversity per million T cells dropped in a roughly linear way, and a significant reduction was already evident by age around 41. Since profiling was done on bulk unsorted PBMCs, naive and antigen-experienced compartments could not be conclusively compared. The long-lived group showed more naive CD4+ T cells, fewer expanded clones and increased TCR diversity than the aged group, suggesting age selection.

In this sample, this clonotype turned up many times. Its specific antigen is unknown. Base qualities are not at hand, and no much larger clone is one base apart. Spanning cysteine to phenylalanine, the CDR3 consists of 15 amino acids. Only the CDR3 part of the read is kept: 45 bases, read in frame from the first base. At the junction V is shortened by 3 bases and J by 2 bases; bases outside the gene matches: 2. Systemically healthy Caucasian individuals from Russia, around 38 in total and aged roughly 6 to 95 years, were included as donors. Each donor gave ten milliliters of peripheral blood, collected into EDTA-treated Vacutainer tubes. PBMCs were isolated by Ficoll-Paque density-gradient centrifugation, with at least 6 million obtained per sample. Total RNA was extracted from PBMCs with Trizol reagent, with at least 6 micrograms obtained per sample. Naive CD45RAhigh/CD27high T cell percentages were measured by flow cytometry on a PBMC aliquot from every donor.

Libraries were constructed by 5' RACE. The sequencing machine was an Illumina HiSeq 2500. The second PCR ran for about 6 to 12 cycles and used a J-beta primer mix along with a sample-barcoded 5' primer. A template-switch 5' adaptor carrying 12 random nucleotides introduced a unique molecular identifier onto each TCR beta cDNA molecule. Each sample yielded at least 2.5 million CDR3-containing paired-end reads. All of the RNA was converted into first-strand cDNA using the Mint cDNA synthesis kit, with a TRBC-specific oligonucleotide serving as the primer. Following uracil-DNA glycosylase treatment, a first 18-cycle PCR with universal primers M1SS and BC2_uni_R was performed on all cDNA. Per the original workflow: Each sample was normalized by randomly selecting 1 million high-quality reads, each carrying a distinct molecular identifier. Reads with shared molecular identifiers were discarded instead of being binned into consensus sequences. CDR3 identification, clonotype clustering and error correction used MiTCR with a Q25 quality threshold and the strictest error-elimination algorithm. A nonparametric unseen species model using Euler transformation provided a lower-bound estimate of total TCR beta diversity. In TCRdb, the public reads were trimmed at Q25 with fastp and aligned with MiXCR, with productive beta chains retained. Each record represents a unique CDR3 protein, reported with the most common genes and DNA among its rows. For this entry, the V and J calls and clone size follow TCRdb and not the study's own pipeline. The sample table holds about 1.5 million distinct CDR3 sequences, of which 35% to 45% were seen once. The ten largest clones represent about 4% of the sample.

What was sequenced was blood. This TCR was recovered from a woman aged 18-30 years in good health. This sequence uses TRBV12-3 or TRBV12-4 and TRBJ2-3, and 10 junctional nucleotides match TRBD1. The CDR3 has the sequence CASSFGTGATDTQYF. The nucleotides are TGTGCCAGCAGTTTCGGGACAGGGGCCACAGATACGCAGTATTTT.